This paragraph reports one T cell receptor (beta chain). Its antigen is not identified. The junction does not match germline at one end; this may be a read error. CDR1 is LGHDT, CDR2 YNNKEL, per germline (reference sequence). The length of the CDR3 is 15 residues. This sample was taken from a study of Ad26.COV2.S vaccination and SARS-CoV-2 variants. Study results and caveats: Breadth of non-spike TCRs did not differ between vaccinees and placebo recipients. Placebo recipients showed lower spike-specific TCR breadth than vaccinees. The authors reported substantial breadth in spike-specific CD8+ and CD4+ T cell responses after vaccination. Overall T cell responses may have been underestimated by the analyses of TCR breadth and depth.

Assay used: immunoSEQ multiplex PCR; TCRdb lists only in-frame clones, some missing. The sample lists around 370,000 clones; around 92% were seen once. Sequencing was performed on peripheral blood, taken after recovery from COVID-19. This chain uses TRBV3-1 (or the pseudogene TRBV3-2) with TRBJ2-7; 8 bases agree with TRBD1. The sequence came from a human donor who had recovered from COVID-19. The CDR3 is CASSQGQGLLYEQYF. As DNA, the CDR3 is TGTGCCAGCAGTCAAGGACAGGGCTTGTTATACGAGCAGTACTTC.